These 14 T cell receptor beta chains were sequenced from one sample in a study of technical replicates of blood from a handful of donors. The method was immunoSEQ multiplex PCR; TCRdb's version includes in-frame clones alone and lacks a portion of them. The sample records tens of thousands of clones, over 95% being singletons. Material: T cells isolated from PBMCs. Every receptor here comes from a human donor in good health.

The CDR3 bases are TGTGCCAGCAAAGCAGGGGCCCCCTACGAGCAGTACTTC. It codes for CASKAGAPYEQYF. The chain combines TRBV6-4 with TRBJ2-7, with a weak D call TRBD1 (6 bases). Trimming pared 7 bases from V and 2 bases from J, leaving 12 bases between. The CDR3 covers 13 residues. Germline CDR1 MRHNA, CDR2 SNTAGT.

The gene calls are TRBV2 and TRBJ2-7; a possible D gene is TRBD2 (6 bases). Germline V gene data show CDR1 as SNHLY and CDR2 as FYNNEI. The CDR3 length is 15 residues. V dropped 0 bases and J dropped 6 bases, with 15 bases sitting between them. CDR3 bases: TGTGCCAGCAGTGAAGCCCTCTTAGGAGCGGGCGAGCAGTACTTC. Protein product: CASSEALLGAGEQYF.

This chain connects TRBV25-1 to TRBJ2-7; D is undetermined. CDR3 length equals 13 residues. V lost 3 bases and J lost 2, with 8 bases in between. In germline, CDR1 is MGHDK, CDR2 SYGVNS. The CDR3 protein is CASSDAVAYEQYF. Written as DNA, the CDR3 is TGTGCCAGCAGTGATGCGGTTGCCTACGAGCAGTACTTC.

The chain employs TRBV19 and TRBJ2-7, with D maybe TRBD1 (5 bases). CDR1 and CDR2 (germline): LNHDA, SQIVND (reference sequence). CDR3 size: 14 residues. The V and J ends lost 5 bases and 6 bases respectively, with 17 bases between them. The CDR3 nucleotides are TGTGCCAGTAGTCAAAACCAGGGCGCTGGCGAGCAGTACTTC. It specifies CASSQNQGAGEQYF.

This clone is a singleton in its sample. This sequence joins TRBV11-3 and TRBJ1-1, with D hard to call. Trimming removed 1 base from V and 3 bases from J, with 9 bases in between. The length of the CDR3 is 14 residues. CDR1 SGHNT and CDR2 YENEEA come from the germline V gene. The CDR3 bases are TGTGCCAGCAGCTTAGCAGTCTCTTACACTGAAGCTTTCTTT. It is translated as CASSLAVSYTEAFF.

The chain joins TRBV28 to TRBJ2-1; 7 bases are a match to TRBD2. Germline V lookup: CDR1 MDHEN, CDR2 SYDVKM. The CDR3 contains 16 residues. V lost 6 bases, J lost 4 bases, and 12 bases stayed unmatched. Here the CDR3 DNA reads TGTGCCAGCAGGGAAGGAAGCGGGGAGATATACAATGAGCAGTTCTTC. This sequence encodes CASREGSGEIYNEQFF.

The rearrangement links TRBV6-1 to TRBJ1-4; 8 bases align to TRBD1. V trimming: 5 bases; J trimming: 3 bases; junction bases outside the gene matches: 5. Germline assignment: CDR1 MNHNS and CDR2 SASEGT. The CDR3 has 15 amino acids. This chain's CDR3 is CASSFEGQANEKLFF. For the CDR3, the DNA is TGTGCCAGCAGTTTCGAGGGACAGGCTAATGAAAAACTGTTTTTT.

The V and J genes are TRBV9 and TRBJ2-1, with D possibly TRBD1 on 5 matching bases. The V and J ends lost 4 bases and 6 bases respectively, with 17 bases between them. The CDR3 contains 15 residues. Germline-derived CDR1 and CDR2 are SGDLS and YYNGEE. CDR3 sequence reads: CASSQQRGSINEQFF. DNA for the CDR3: TGTGCCAGCAGCCAGCAAAGGGGATCGATCAATGAGCAGTTCTTC. The full variable domain, with the rest looked up from reference TRBV9 and TRBJ2-1, is DSGVTQTPKHLITATGQRVTLRCSPRSGDLSVYWYQQSLDQGLQFLIQYYNGEERAKGNILERFSAQQFPDLHSELNLSSLELGDSALYFCASSQQRGSINEQFFGPGTRLTVL.

This chain connects TRBV2 to TRBJ1-2; perhaps TRBD1 as D (6 bases). Germline loops: CDR1 SNHLY, CDR2 FYNNEI. This CDR3 is 15 amino acids long. The V gene lost 7 bases and the J gene lost 5 bases, with 20 bases spanning the gap. In DNA, the CDR3 is TGTGCCAGCACCCCAGACAGGTTGGGACTATATGGCTACACCTTC. Translating gives CASTPDRLGLYGYTF.

V gene TRBV5-1 combines with J gene TRBJ1-4; the D gene is possibly TRBD1 (5 bases). Trimming pared 5 bases from V and 0 bases from J, leaving 11 bases between. The CDR3 loop spans 15 amino acids. Germline values: CDR1 SGHRS, CDR2 YFSETQ. The CDR3 here is CASSTRTSTNEKLFF. CDR3 sequence (DNA): TGCGCCAGCAGTACCCGGACATCAACTAATGAAAAACTGTTTTTT.

This clone occurred once. The chain uses TRBV7-3 and TRBJ2-3; D possibly corresponds to TRBD1 (6 bases). CDR3 length equals 14 residues. V lost 5 bases and J lost 4, with 13 bases in between. Germline V gene lookup returns CDR1 SGHTA and CDR2 FQGTGA. CDR3 sequence: CASSHIGGADTQYF. Written as DNA, the CDR3 is TGTGCCAGCAGCCATATAGGGGGTGCAGATACGCAGTATTTT.

J is TRBJ2-3 and V is TRBV11-3; no firm D call. V was trimmed by 0 bases and J by 6 bases, leaving 7 bases between them. The germline V gene encodes CDR1 SGHNT and CDR2 YENEEA. The CDR3 has 13 residues. CDR3 sequence reads: CASSLDPRDTQYF. CDR3 sequence (DNA): TGTGCCAGCAGCTTAGATCCTCGGGATACGCAGTATTTT. Combining the CDR3 with reference TRBV11-3 and TRBJ2-3 gives the whole variable domain EAGVVQSPRYKIIEKKQPVAFWCNPISGHNTLYWYLQNLGQGPELLIRYENEEAVDDSQLPKDRFSAERLKGVDSTLKIQPAELGDSAVYLCASSLDPRDTQYFGPGTRLTVL.

V is TRBV15 and J is TRBJ1-1, with 7 bases lining up with TRBD1. The CDR3 length is 15 residues. V lost 3 bases, J lost 4 bases, and 8 bases stayed unmatched. Germline V lookup: CDR1 LNHNV, CDR2 YYDKDF (reference sequence). CDR3 residues: CATSSRGRGVTEAFF. CDR3 sequence (DNA): TGTGCCACCAGCAGTAGGGGCAGGGGGGTCACTGAAGCTTTCTTT.

The chain carries TRBV19 and TRBJ2-5, with 13 positions matching TRBD2. J was trimmed by 3 bases and V by 5 bases; bases with no gene match: 12. The V gene's germline CDR1 is LNHDA and CDR2 SQIVND (reference sequence). This CDR3 spans 18 amino acids. The DNA for the CDR3 is TGTGCCAGTAGTTCCCAGCCGGGACTAGCGGGATGGAAAGAGACCCAGTACTTC. It specifies CASSSQPGLAGWKETQYF.